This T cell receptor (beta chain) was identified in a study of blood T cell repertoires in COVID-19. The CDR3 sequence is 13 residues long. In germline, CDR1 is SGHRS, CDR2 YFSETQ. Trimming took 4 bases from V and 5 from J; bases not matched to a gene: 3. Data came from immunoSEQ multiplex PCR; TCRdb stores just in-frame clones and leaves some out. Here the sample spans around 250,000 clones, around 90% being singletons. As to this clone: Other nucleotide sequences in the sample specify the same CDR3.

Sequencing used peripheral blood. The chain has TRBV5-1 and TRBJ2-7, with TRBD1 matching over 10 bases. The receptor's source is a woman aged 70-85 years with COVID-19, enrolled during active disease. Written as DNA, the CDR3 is TGCGCCAGCAGCAGGGACAGGGGCGACGAGCAGTACTTC. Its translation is CASSRDRGDEQYF.